This TCR beta chain derives from a study of OX40 agonist ivuxolimab in advanced cancers. Profiling relied on immunoSEQ multiplex PCR, and the TCRdb table lists in-frame clones only, not all of them. The table lists 74,000 or so clones, 85% to 95% of them singletons. In this sample, this clone turned up a few times. Germline V gene data show CDR1 as SGDLS and CDR2 as YYNGEE. Trimming cost V 1 base and J 0 bases, with 14 bases left between them. This CDR3 is built from 17 residues. The chain employs TRBV9 and TRBJ1-3; TRBD1 might be the D (6 bases). This specimen was CD4+ or CD8+ T cells sorted from blood, taken in a trial of the OX40 agonist ivuxolimab. The TCR originated in an adult with an advanced solid tumor such as melanoma, head and neck, liver or kidney cancer. CDR3 region: CASSVSLPDSSGNTIYF. The CDR3 bases are TGTGCCAGCAGCGTATCGCTCCCGGACAGCTCTGGAAACACCATATATTTT.